This T cell receptor (beta chain) was sequenced for a study of blood T cell repertoires in COVID-19. Germline V lookup: CDR1 MDHEN, CDR2 SYDVKM. The CDR3 runs to 19 residues. Trimming cost V 6 bases and J 4 bases; bases outside gene matches: 15. This clone showed up just once. Sequenced by immunoSEQ multiplex PCR; TCRdb stores in-frame clones only, minus some. Of roughly 73,000 clones listed, roughly 84% are singletons. The chain employs TRBV28 and TRBJ2-7; TRBD2 agrees at 16 bases. The source material was peripheral blood. The receptor was isolated from a woman older than 75 with active or convalescent COVID-19. CDR3 nucleotide sequence: TGTGCCAGCAGCCCCCGTCCGGGACTAGCGGGGGGGCCTAGATACGAGCAGTACTTC. Protein: CASSPRPGLAGGPRYEQYF.